Listed below are T cell receptor beta chains from one sample, sequenced in a study of blood T cells in healthy people across ages. TCRdb reprocessed the 5' RACE reads with MiXCR, giving one entry per CDR3 protein. The sample carries 1 million or so distinct CDR3 sequences, under 30% recorded once. These data also featured in a second study, about T cells of mothers and their children.

The specimen was blood. The receptors come from a girl aged 2 to 10 in good health. Each CDR3 is given with its conserved first and last residue. Each record gives: J gene, clone size, D gene, V gene, CDR3 length, CDR3 DNA, CDR3 protein. A D gene is named only where the DNA matches it firmly. The listing skips clone size in some rows; elsewhere it reads once, few, many or a size class.

TRBJ2-1,.,.,TRBV24-1,13,TGTGCCACCAGTGATCCGGGACCCAATGAGCAGTTCTTC,CATSDPGPNEQFF
TRBJ2-5,few,.,TRBV10-3,13,TGTGCCATCAGTTCCGGGAACCAAGAGACCCAGTACTTC,CAISSGNQETQYF
TRBJ1-1,.,TRBD1,TRBV20-1,15,TGCAGTGCTAGAGGGCCGACAGGGGCTCGCACTGAAGCTTTCTTT,CSARGPTGARTEAFF
TRBJ1-1,few,.,TRBV12-3/TRBV12-4,14,TGTGCCAGTAGATCCCCCGGGTGGAACACTGAAGCTTTCTTT,CASRSPGWNTEAFF
TRBJ2-3,.,TRBD2,TRBV27,17,TGTGCCAGCTGCAACCCAAGGGCGGGGGGGCCCCAGGATACGCAGTATTTT,CASCNPRAGGPQDTQYF
TRBJ2-5,.,TRBD2,TRBV6-5,17,TGTGCCAGCAGTTACTCCCCGGGACTAGCGGGGGAAGAGACCCAGTACTTC,CASSYSPGLAGEETQYF
TRBJ2-5,.,TRBD2,TRBV28,14,TGTGCCAGCAGTTCCCTAGCGGCCCAAGAGACCCAGTACTTC,CASSSLAAQETQYF
TRBJ2-2,.,.,TRBV29-1,11,TGCAGCGCCCCCCGAGAGGGGGAGCTGTTTTTT,CSAPREGELFF
TRBJ2-3,few,.,TRBV11-2,14,TGTGCCAGCAGCTCTTGGGATCTTCCAGATACGCAGTATTTT,CASSSWDLPDTQYF
TRBJ1-5,.,.,TRBV6-2/TRBV6-3,15,TGTGCCAGCAGCCCTCCGGGGGTGGGGAATCAGCCCCAGCATTTT,CASSPPGVGNQPQHF
TRBJ2-1,.,.,TRBV7-8,13,TGTGCCAGCGGAGGGGGCCCCTGGGATGAGCAGTTCTTC,CASGGGPWDEQFF
TRBJ2-2,.,TRBD1,TRBV6-5,15,TGTGCCACCCAAGGGGACAGCGTTTTTACCGGGGAGCTGTTTTTT,CATQGDSVFTGELFF
TRBJ1-1,few,.,TRBV5-1,16,TGCGCCAGCAGCCCAACCGGGACCCCTACAGGCACTGAAGCTTTCTTT,CASSPTGTPTGTEAFF
TRBJ1-2,few,.,TRBV19,15,TGTGCCAGTAGTCAGGCCGGGGACGGAAACTATGGCTACACCTTC,CASSQAGDGNYGYTF
TRBJ2-2,.,.,TRBV7-9,12,TGTGCCAGCAGCTTCCAAACCGGGGAGCTGTTTTTT,CASSFQTGELFF
TRBJ2-7,.,TRBD2,TRBV29-1,11,TGCAGCGTTGAGGGGGGGGGCGAGCAGTACTTC,CSVEGGGEQYF
TRBJ2-1,.,.,TRBV3-1,17,TGTGCCAGCAGCCTCCTCAGGGGGGACCCTTTGTACAATGAGCAGTTCTTC,CASSLLRGDPLYNEQFF
TRBJ2-1,many,.,TRBV28,11,TGTGCCAGCAGGGCGGACAATGAGCAGTTCTTC,CASRADNEQFF
TRBJ2-1,few,TRBD2,TRBV5-1,17,TGCGCCAGCAGCTTCGGACTAGCGGGGGGACTTCTGACTGAGCAGTTCTTC,CASSFGLAGGLLTEQFF
TRBJ2-7,.,.,TRBV7-9,15,TGTGCCAGCGACATTAGCGGGACAGCCCCCGGCGAGCAGTACTTC,CASDISGTAPGEQYF
TRBJ2-1,few,.,TRBV4-2,17,TGTGCCAGCAGCCAAGTGCATTCGGGGGGCGGCAACAATGAGCAGTTCTTC,CASSQVHSGGGNNEQFF
TRBJ2-1,.,.,TRBV12-3/TRBV12-4,15,TGTGCCAGCACCCAGGAGGGAGGGGGTTTTCGTGAGCAGTTCTTC,CASTQEGGGFREQFF
TRBJ1-2,few,.,TRBV20-1,15,TGCAGTGCTACGGAGAAGGGGCCGCTAACATATGGCTACACCTTC,CSATEKGPLTYGYTF
TRBJ2-2,.,.,TRBV7-3,14,TGTGCCAGCAGCGCTAATGCAGGAACCGGGGAGCTGTTTTTT,CASSANAGTGELFF
TRBJ2-1,few,TRBD2,TRBV6-2/TRBV6-3,12,TGTGCCAGCAGACCTGGACTAGACGAATGGTTCTTC,CASRPGLDEWFF
TRBJ2-3,.,.,TRBV29-1,12,TGCAGCGTCGACAACGACATATCAGCGCAGTATTTT,CSVDNDISAQYF
TRBJ2-7,.,.,TRBV5-1,14,TGCGCCAGCAGCCTGGACACAGGCTCCTACGAGCAGTACTTC,CASSLDTGSYEQYF
TRBJ2-5,once,.,TRBV18,15,TGTGCCAGCTCACCCGGGCCGACGATAAGGGAGACCCAGTACTTC,CASSPGPTIRETQYF
TRBJ1-1,few,.,TRBV7-2,15,TGTGCCAGCAGCTTAGAGGCAGGGACAACCAATGAGGCTTTCTTT,CASSLEAGTTNEAFF
TRBJ2-5,few,.,TRBV20-1,13,TGCAGTGCTACTCCGGTGGGGCGTGCGACCCAGTACTTC,CSATPVGRATQYF
TRBJ2-4,.,.,TRBV7-2,19,TGTGCCAGCAGCCCTACACTCGGGCCCCGGGGCTTAGCCAAAAACATTCAGTACTTC,CASSPTLGPRGLAKNIQYF
TRBJ2-3,few,.,TRBV20-1,13,TGCAGTGCTAGTACGGGGGCCACAGATACGCAGTATTTT,CSASTGATDTQYF
TRBJ2-4,.,TRBD2,TRBV7-8,16,TGTGCCAGCAGCGGGCGACTAGCGGGGCCTCGGGACATTCAGTACTTC,CASSGRLAGPRDIQYF
TRBJ2-7,.,.,TRBV28,11,TGTGCCAGCGAAGGCCCCTACGAGCAGTACTTC,CASEGPYEQYF
TRBJ2-5,many,TRBD2,TRBV7-2,16,TGTGCCAGCAGCTTAAGTTCAGCGGGGGGCCAAGAGACCCAGTACTTC,CASSLSSAGGQETQYF
TRBJ2-3,.,.,TRBV24-1,15,TGTGCCACCAGTGATTCGGGGGATGGCACAGATACGCAGTATTTT,CATSDSGDGTDTQYF
TRBJ2-3,.,TRBD2,TRBV9,17,TGTGCCAACAGCGTCCTAATAGCGGGAGGTAATACAGATACGCAGTATTTT,CANSVLIAGGNTDTQYF
TRBJ1-5,.,.,TRBV3-1,17,TGTGCCAGCAGCCTGTCCTACGGCGGGACACGAGATCAGCCCCAGCATTTT,CASSLSYGGTRDQPQHF
TRBJ2-7,.,.,TRBV2,16,TGTGCCAGCAGTGCCCCGGATGGGGTCCTAAACTACGAGCAGTACTTC,CASSAPDGVLNYEQYF
TRBJ2-3,.,.,TRBV20-1,17,TGCAGTGCTAAGGGAGGATCGTCGGCCGGGGGAACAGATACGCAGTATTTT,CSAKGGSSAGGTDTQYF
TRBJ1-2,few,.,TRBV7-2,14,TGTGCCAGCACCCCTACCCAAGCTAACTATGGCTACACCTTC,CASTPTQANYGYTF
TRBJ1-4,.,.,TRBV6-1,11,TGTGCCAGCATTCTGCAGCAAAAACTGTTTTTT,CASILQQKLFF
TRBJ2-1,few,.,TRBV9,16,TGTGCCAGCAGCTCGCCAAACCAGCAGGAGTACAATGAGCAGTTCTTC,CASSSPNQQEYNEQFF
TRBJ1-1,.,TRBD1,TRBV28,12,TGTGCCAGCAGTCAAGGGACAGCTGAAGCTTTCTTT,CASSQGTAEAFF